This T cell receptor (beta chain) was recorded in a study of beta chain features in type 1 diabetes. The study, taken as a whole, reports: Researchers report that Type 1 diabetes patients had moderately but significantly shorter TCRB CDR3s across all four CD4+ subsets.

Isolated RNA was reverse transcribed in full, so expressed TCRB transcripts were sequenced. Method: immunoSEQ multiplex PCR; TCRdb's copy keeps in-frame clones and lacks some. The data show over 120,000 clones, nearly 9.5% seen once. CDR3 length: 14 residues. V gave up 1 base and J gave up 0 bases, with 5 bases separating them. CDR1 and CDR2 (germline): MNHEY, SMNVEV (reference sequence). This clone occurred a few times. Its antigen is unidentified. This sequence joins TRBV27 and TRBJ2-3; D remains ambiguous. The specimen sequenced was central memory CD4+ T cells from blood. The sequence was obtained from a man in his late teens or twenties in good health. The CDR3 region has the DNA TGTGCCAGCAGTTTATTCCTAAGCACAGATACGCAGTATTTT. It specifies CASSLFLSTDTQYF.